The rows below give T cell receptor beta chains drawn from one sample of a study of identical twins. TCRdb used MiXCR to reprocess the 5' RACE reads, holding one entry per CDR3 protein. The repertoire holds a few hundred thousand distinct CDR3 sequences, with around 24% as singletons. In addition, the sample was reused for a study of T cells expressing NK-cell markers.

The sequenced sample was CD4+ T cells sorted from blood. These TCRs come from a woman younger than 30 in good health. The CDR3 runs from the conserved cysteine through the conserved F or W. The D gene is left open where the match is weak. Clone sizes are given selectively: once, few, many, or a class where the clone is expanded.

j_call	v_call	clone_size	cdr3_length	d_call	cdr3_nt	cdr3_aa
TRBJ2-1	TRBV20-1	-	15	TRBD2	TGCAGTGCTAGAACCCTAGCGGGGGCATACAATGAGCAGTTCTTC	CSARTLAGAYNEQFF
TRBJ1-2	TRBV6-2/TRBV6-3	-	13	-	TGTGCCAGCAAACAGGGATCTAACTATGGCTACACCTTC	CASKQGSNYGYTF
TRBJ2-7	TRBV10-3	few	15	TRBD2	TGTGCCATCAGTGAGACACCGGGACTAGGTAACGAGCAGTACTTC	CAISETPGLGNEQYF
TRBJ2-7	TRBV6-6	few	12	-	TGTGCCAGCAGCCGCGGACTTGGCGAGCAGTACTTC	CASSRGLGEQYF
TRBJ2-1	TRBV6-2/TRBV6-3	few	17	TRBD2	TGTGCCAGCAGGCATCGACCGGGACTAGCAATGGGGGGTGAGCAGTTCTTC	CASRHRPGLAMGGEQFF
TRBJ2-1	TRBV7-3	-	16	TRBD2	TGTGCCAGCAGCCCCCAGGGACTAGCTACTACAAATGAGCAGTTCTTC	CASSPQGLATTNEQFF
TRBJ2-2	TRBV12-3/TRBV12-4	-	16	-	TGTGCCAGCAGTCCGGAAGGTATTCGGTTCACCGGGGAGCTGTTTTTT	CASSPEGIRFTGELFF
TRBJ1-2	TRBV5-1	-	15	-	TGCGCCAGCAGCGGACTGACAGGTCCCCTCAATGGCTACACCTTC	CASSGLTGPLNGYTF
TRBJ1-6	TRBV5-1	many	14	TRBD1	TGCGCCAGCAATAGAGGGACAGATAATTCACCCCTCCACTTT	CASNRGTDNSPLHF
TRBJ2-2	TRBV7-2	few	16	-	TGTGCCAGCAGCCGACCCCCGGGGCCTCACACCGGGGAGCTGTTTTTT	CASSRPPGPHTGELFF
TRBJ2-1	TRBV5-1	few	16	TRBD1	TGCGCCAGCAGCTTAGCCTTAGGACAGGGTAACAATGAGCAGTTCTTC	CASSLALGQGNNEQFF
TRBJ2-3	TRBV5-1	-	15	-	TGCGCCAGCAGCCTGCCGGGCGGGAAAACAGATACGCAGTATTTT	CASSLPGGKTDTQYF
TRBJ2-4	TRBV20-1	-	12	-	TGCAGTGCTCCCTTAGCCAAAAACATTCAGTACTTC	CSAPLAKNIQYF
TRBJ2-2	TRBV7-2	few	17	TRBD2	TGTGCCAGCAGCTTAGTAGGGACTAGCTTGTGGACCGGGGAGCTGTTTTTT	CASSLVGTSLWTGELFF
TRBJ2-7	TRBV20-1	-	14	-	TGCAGTGCTAGTTCAGTAGCGGCCTCCTACGAGCAGTACTTC	CSASSVAASYEQYF
TRBJ2-3	TRBV15	-	12	-	TGTGCCACCGGGACTGGCACAGATACGCAGTATTTT	CATGTGTDTQYF
TRBJ2-2	TRBV6-5	many	12	TRBD1	TGTGCCAGCAGAACAGGGGCCGGGGAGCTGTTTTTT	CASRTGAGELFF
TRBJ2-3	TRBV11-2	-	13	-	TGTGCCAGCAGCTTAGATCAGGAAGATACGCAGTATTTT	CASSLDQEDTQYF
TRBJ2-1	TRBV7-6	-	14	TRBD2	TGTGCCAGCAGCGCCTTTGGGACTACCAATGAGCAGTTCTTC	CASSAFGTTNEQFF
TRBJ1-4	TRBV5-1	-	14	-	TGCGCCAGCAGCTTAAGCCCAACTAATGAAAAACTGTTTTTT	CASSLSPTNEKLFF
TRBJ2-5	TRBV12-3/TRBV12-4	few	18	-	TGTGCCAGCAGTTTTCTACGGGGCAGGCTAAGAGGGGAAGAGACCCAGTACTTC	CASSFLRGRLRGEETQYF
TRBJ1-2	TRBV6-1	few	14	-	TGTGCCAGCAGTGACACGCTAAGATTGGGGGGCTACACCTTC	CASSDTLRLGGYTF
TRBJ2-7	TRBV20-1	few	12	-	TGCAGTGCTAGGAACGACATATACGAGCAGTACTTC	CSARNDIYEQYF
TRBJ2-1	TRBV6-2/TRBV6-3	few	15	-	TGTGCCAGCAGCCCGTGGCGGGGTACCTACAATGAGCAGTTCTTC	CASSPWRGTYNEQFF
TRBJ2-7	TRBV4-2	few	16	TRBD2	TGTGCCAGCAGCCAGGATATAGCGGGGGCCCTCTACGAGCAGTACTTC	CASSQDIAGALYEQYF
TRBJ1-5	TRBV20-1	-	12	-	TGCAGTGCTTCAGGCGGGTATCAGCCCCAGCATTTT	CSASGGYQPQHF
TRBJ2-3	TRBV5-1	-	17	-	TGCGCCAGCAGCTTGGATTCAAGGAGGGCCGTCGGCAATACGCAGTATTTT	CASSLDSRRAVGNTQYF
TRBJ2-3	TRBV11-2	many	16	TRBD2	TGTGCCAGCAGCTCCCTAACTAGCGGGGGGCGGGGTACGCAGTATTTT	CASSSLTSGGRGTQYF
TRBJ1-5	TRBV5-1	-	13	-	TGCGCCAGCAGCTCCGAGGTGGGTCAGCCCCAGCATTTT	CASSSEVGQPQHF
TRBJ1-2	TRBV12-3/TRBV12-4	-	15	-	TGTGCCAGCAGTCCCCCTCAGGTCCCCTTCTATGGCTACACCTTC	CASSPPQVPFYGYTF
TRBJ2-1	TRBV5-1	many	16	TRBD2	TGCGCCAGCAGCCCCGGCGGGGGGAGATCCTACAATGAGCAGTTCTTC	CASSPGGGRSYNEQFF
TRBJ2-7	TRBV7-2	-	14	TRBD2	TGTGCCAGCAGCTCGCTAGCGGGAGAGGTCGAGCAGTACTTC	CASSSLAGEVEQYF
TRBJ2-7	TRBV12-3/TRBV12-4	few	15	-	TGTGCCAGCAAGGGGGGAGTAGGTCGGGTTTACGAGCAGTACTTC	CASKGGVGRVYEQYF
TRBJ1-3	TRBV5-6	-	13	-	TGTGCCAGCAGCTGGGCTGTTGGGGTCACCATATATTTT	CASSWAVGVTIYF
TRBJ2-1	TRBV5-1	few	11	-	TGCGCCAGCAGCGTGCGAGCGGAGCAGTTCTTC	CASSVRAEQFF
TRBJ1-1	TRBV20-1	-	12	-	TGCAGTGTCCCGGAGGGTAGCACTGAAGCTTTCTTT	CSVPEGSTEAFF
TRBJ2-7	TRBV20-1	-	11	-	TGCAGTGCACATAGCGGCTACGAGCAGTACTTC	CSAHSGYEQYF
TRBJ2-3	TRBV5-5	-	16	TRBD2	TGTGCCAGCAGCCTCCGCGGGAGGGCCGGCGCAGATACGCAGTATTTT	CASSLRGRAGADTQYF
TRBJ2-7	TRBV20-1	-	14	TRBD2	TGCAGTGCTATAAGCGGGAGCTACTCCTACGAGCAGTACTTC	CSAISGSYSYEQYF
TRBJ1-5	TRBV6-5	-	15	-	TGTGCCAGCAGTTATCGGGCAGGCCCAAATCAGCCCCAGCATTTT	CASSYRAGPNQPQHF
TRBJ2-5	TRBV12-3/TRBV12-4	few	15	-	TGTGCCAGCGGATTTGTAGCAGGGTTAGCCGAGACCCAGTACTTC	CASGFVAGLAETQYF
TRBJ2-3	TRBV20-1	-	14	-	TGCAGTGCCCCTCGGGGGGCAAAGACAGATACGCAGTATTTT	CSAPRGAKTDTQYF
TRBJ2-3	TRBV7-2	-	13	-	TGTGCCAGCAGCCGTCAACAAGCGGATACGCAGTATTTT	CASSRQQADTQYF